This TCR beta chain appears in the sequencing data of a study of identical twins. General study points: Memory repertoires showed no such pattern, whereas abundant cord blood beta clonotypes carried fewer insertions.

Each donor was a healthy Caucasian. Germline assignment: CDR1 MNHEY and CDR2 SMNVEV (reference sequence). CDR3 length: 12 amino acids. V lost 5 bases, J lost 7 bases, and 12 bases lay in between. Template switching added a universal primer site, and cDNA bore unique molecular identifiers. TCRdb independently ran MiXCR on the 5' RACE reads; one entry per CDR3 protein. The repertoire holds hundreds of thousands of distinct CDR3 sequences, with around 8.3% as singletons. Concerning this clonotype: The antigen is undetermined.

These data were also filed under a second study, of yellow fever vaccine responses in identical twins.

Sequenced sample: PBMCs. This receptor was taken from a woman younger than 35 in good health. The chain carries TRBV27 and TRBJ2-7; D not certain. CDR3 coding DNA: TGTGCCAGCAGTACTCGCTCCCGTGAGCAGTACTTC. Translating it yields CASSTRSREQYF.